This T cell receptor beta chain was retrieved from a study of tissue T cells after allogeneic stem cell transplantation. The assay was immunoSEQ multiplex PCR, and TCRdb's table has in-frame clones only and misses some. The table shows about 7,700 clones, with roughly a third occurring only once. This clone has more than one count but fewer than ten. As yet, its antigen is unknown. Gene names are the mouse ones. As to time point: mouse harvest day 14 after allogeneic transplant. Mouse grafts combined 10^7 T-cell-depleted bone marrow cells with 10^6 splenic CD5+ T cells. Mice had MHC-mismatched B6 into BALB/c GVHD, sampled day 7 or 14. Study-level findings and limits: Which tissue TCRs were alloreactive or antigen-specific was not determined. Some clones might be persisting host cells. Only a limited share of tissue TCRs appeared in blood or spleen. Few T cell clones were shared across patients, but motif clusters showed tissue-specific shared signatures.

This TCR was recovered from a female BALB/c mouse given C57BL/6 T cells with graft-versus-host disease after an allogeneic hematopoietic cell transplant. Input material: skin.

CDR3 amino acids: CASSIGGRDTEVFF. The covered CDR3 bases are TGTGCCAGCAGTATCGGGGGGCGCGACACAGAAGTCTTC. The chain uses TRBV19 and TRBJ1-1, with D perhaps TRBD1 (6 bases). The read halts 1 residue ahead of the CDR3 end, with the missing end drawn from the germline J gene. V lost 2 bases to trimming and J lost 3 bases, with 11 bases between them. This CDR3 is built from 14 residues. Germline V gene lookup returns CDR1 FNHDT and CDR2 SITEND (reference sequence).